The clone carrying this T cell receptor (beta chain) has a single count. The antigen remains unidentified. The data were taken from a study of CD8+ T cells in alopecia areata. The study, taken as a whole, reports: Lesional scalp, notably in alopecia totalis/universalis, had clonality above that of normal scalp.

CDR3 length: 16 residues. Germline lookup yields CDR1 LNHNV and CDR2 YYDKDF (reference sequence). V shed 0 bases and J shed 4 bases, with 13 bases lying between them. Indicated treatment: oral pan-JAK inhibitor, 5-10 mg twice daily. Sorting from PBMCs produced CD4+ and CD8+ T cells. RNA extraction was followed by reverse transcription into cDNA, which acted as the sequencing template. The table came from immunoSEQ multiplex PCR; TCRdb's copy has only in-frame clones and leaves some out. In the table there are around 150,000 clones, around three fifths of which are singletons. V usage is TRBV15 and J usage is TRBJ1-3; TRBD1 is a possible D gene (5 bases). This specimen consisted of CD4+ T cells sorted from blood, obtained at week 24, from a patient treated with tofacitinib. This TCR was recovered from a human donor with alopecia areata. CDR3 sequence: CATSRDAGQGGNTIYF. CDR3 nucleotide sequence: TGTGCCACCAGCAGAGATGCAGGGCAAGGAGGAAACACCATATATTTT.